The rows below give T cell receptor beta chains drawn from one sample of a study of technical replicates of blood from a handful of donors. The protocol was immunoSEQ multiplex PCR, while the TCRdb copy is restricted to in-frame clones and leaves out a portion. Here the sample spans tens of thousands of clones, around 93% being singletons. Sequences were obtained from T cells isolated from PBMCs. These receptors all come from a human donor in good health. CDR3s include the opening cysteine and the closing phenylalanine or tryptophan. A D gene is named only where the DNA matches it firmly. Size is omitted from some rows. Given values are once, few, many or a class for expanded clones.

d_gene | abundance | j_gene | v_gene | CDR3aa | CDR3nt
. | . | TRBJ2-2 | TRBV27 | CASSLLVVGELFF | TGTGCCAGCAGTTTATTGGTAGTAGGGGAGCTGTTTTTT
. | . | TRBJ2-2 | TRBV5-3 | CARSLPLGELFF | TGTGCCAGAAGCCTACCCTTAGGGGAGCTGTTTTTT
TRBD1 | . | TRBJ1-5 | TRBV18 | CASSPGAGGSNQPQHF | TGTGCCAGCTCACCTGGGGCAGGGGGGAGCAATCAGCCCCAGCATTTT
. | . | TRBJ2-2 | TRBV28 | CASREQGTGELFF | TGTGCCAGCAGAGAACAGGGAACCGGGGAGCTGTTTTTT
. | . | TRBJ1-4 | TRBV7-9 | CASSPARGTTNEKLFF | TGTGCCAGCAGCCCCGCTAGGGGGACAACTAATGAAAAACTGTTTTTT
TRBD2 | . | TRBJ2-1 | TRBV18 | CASSPGLAGGVEQFF | TGTGCCAGCTCACCAGGCCTAGCGGGAGGGGTGGAGCAGTTCTTC
TRBD1 | . | TRBJ1-2 | TRBV6-5 | CASSPDRGYYGYTF | TGTGCCAGCAGTCCTGACAGGGGCTACTATGGCTACACCTTC
. | . | TRBJ2-7 | TRBV6-1 | CASSEQGSSLGYEQYF | TGTGCCAGCAGTGAACAGGGGTCGAGTCTTGGCTACGAGCAGTACTTC
. | . | TRBJ1-2 | TRBV5-1 | CASSPSGEDGYTF | TGCGCCAGCAGCCCCTCGGGTGAGGATGGCTACACCTTC
. | . | TRBJ1-1 | TRBV6-5 | CASSYSSGAVGAFF | TGTGCCAGCAGTTACTCGAGCGGGGCCGTAGGGGCTTTCTTT
. | . | TRBJ1-2 | TRBV19 | CASSPRQVNYGYTF | TGTGCCAGTAGTCCCCGACAGGTTAACTATGGCTACACCTTC
. | . | TRBJ2-1 | TRBV7-8 | CASSLEDRFNEQFF | TGTGCCAGCAGCTTAGAGGACAGATTCAATGAGCAGTTCTTC
. | . | TRBJ1-2 | TRBV2 | CASSEVGGSFGYTF | TGTGCCAGCAGTGAAGTGGGGGGTTCCTTTGGCTACACCTTC
. | . | TRBJ2-3 | TRBV29-1 | CSVRAGHLTDTQYF | TGCAGCGTTAGAGCGGGACACCTCACAGATACGCAGTATTTT
. | . | TRBJ2-2 | TRBV28 | CASSLMESGFAGELFF | TGTGCCAGCAGTTTGATGGAGTCGGGGTTCGCCGGGGAGCTGTTTTTT
TRBD1 | few | TRBJ1-1 | TRBV10-3 | CAISGDRGTFF | TGTGCCATCAGCGGTGACAGGGGGACTTTCTTT
TRBD2 | . | TRBJ2-5 | TRBV7-2 | CASSSPLAGKETQYF | TGTGCCAGCAGCTCTCCGCTAGCGGGAAAAGAGACCCAGTACTTC
. | few | TRBJ1-1 | TRBV4-2 | CASSQARGGTEAFF | TGTGCCAGCAGCCAAGCACGAGGTGGCACTGAAGCTTTCTTT
. | . | TRBJ1-1 | TRBV5-1 | CASSLGQNAMNTEAFF | TGCGCCAGCAGCTTGGGACAAAACGCCATGAACACTGAAGCTTTCTTT
. | . | TRBJ2-7 | TRBV28 | CASRPERGRYEQYF | TGTGCCAGCAGGCCCGAGAGAGGGAGGTACGAGCAGTACTTC
TRBD1 | . | TRBJ2-7 | TRBV27 | CASRLQGEYEQYF | TGTGCCAGCAGACTACAGGGGGAATACGAGCAGTACTTC
TRBD1 | . | TRBJ1-6 | TRBV7-6 | CASTRTTGANSPLHF | TGTGCCAGCACCCGGACGACAGGGGCAAATTCACCCCTCCACTTT
TRBD2 | . | TRBJ2-1 | TRBV5-1 | CASNQLAGGDNEQFF | TGCGCCAGCAACCAACTAGCGGGAGGGGACAATGAGCAGTTCTTC
TRBD2 | . | TRBJ2-7 | TRBV6-6 | CASSYSRTRMDYEQYF | TGTGCCAGCAGTTACTCCCGGACTAGGATGGACTACGAGCAGTACTTC
. | . | TRBJ2-7 | TRBV28 | CASTTQGANQYEQYF | TGTGCCAGCACAACTCAAGGAGCAAACCAATACGAGCAGTACTTC
TRBD1 | . | TRBJ1-2 | TRBV5-6 | CASSFPLQGMTAYGYTF | TGTGCCAGCAGCTTCCCCCTACAGGGGATGACGGCCTATGGCTACACCTTC
. | once | TRBJ2-7 | TRBV7-3 | CASSLGTGPYEQYF | TGTGCCAGCAGCCTCGGTACAGGACCCTACGAGCAGTACTTC
TRBD1 | . | TRBJ1-2 | TRBV5-1 | CASSFRTGNYGYTF | TGCGCCAGCAGCTTTCGGACAGGAAACTATGGCTACACCTTC
. | . | TRBJ2-1 | TRBV10-3 | CAISEPGSGGDEQFF | TGTGCCATCAGTGAGCCGGGGTCAGGTGGGGATGAGCAGTTCTTC
TRBD1 | . | TRBJ2-7 | TRBV27 | CASWTGGYEQYF | TGTGCCAGCTGGACAGGGGGCTACGAGCAGTACTTC
. | . | TRBJ1-3 | TRBV6-5 | CASSYSILVGNTIYF | TGTGCCAGCAGTTACTCGATTCTAGTTGGAAACACCATATATTTT
. | . | TRBJ2-7 | TRBV10-3 | CAISDEGVVYEQYF | TGTGCCATCAGTGACGAGGGGGTCGTCTACGAGCAGTACTTC
. | . | TRBJ1-2 | TRBV6-5 | CASSYSTRAHGYTF | TGTGCCAGCAGTTACTCGACCAGGGCTCATGGCTACACCTTC
. | . | TRBJ2-5 | TRBV29-1 | CSVERTGREETQYF | TGCAGCGTTGAAAGAACAGGACGGGAAGAGACCCAGTACTTC
. | few | TRBJ1-1 | TRBV5-1 | CASSGATEAFF | TGCGCCAGCAGCGGGGCCACTGAAGCTTTCTTT
. | once | TRBJ1-5 | TRBV9 | CASSVVPDQPQHF | TGTGCCAGCAGCGTAGTCCCGGATCAGCCCCAGCATTTT
. | . | TRBJ1-5 | TRBV6-5 | CASRPPGINQPQHF | TGTGCCAGCAGACCCCCAGGGATCAATCAGCCCCAGCATTTT
TRBD1 | once | TRBJ2-7 | TRBV28 | CASSYPGQGFEQYF | TGTGCCAGCAGTTACCCGGGACAGGGATTCGAGCAGTACTTC
. | once | TRBJ2-7 | TRBV28 | CASSSSPFFYEQYF | TGTGCCAGCAGTTCCAGTCCCTTCTTCTACGAGCAGTACTTC
. | . | TRBJ2-7 | TRBV30 | CAWGRVAEYF | TGTGCCTGGGGCCGAGTTGCGGAGTACTTC
. | few | TRBJ1-2 | TRBV7-9 | CASSLGGVDYGYTF | TGTGCCAGCAGCTTAGGGGGGGTTGACTATGGCTACACCTTC
. | . | TRBJ2-2 | TRBV5-1 | CASSDRTRGAGELFF | TGCGCCAGCAGCGACCGGACTAGGGGGGCCGGGGAGCTGTTTTTT
. | . | TRBJ1-1 | TRBV7-9 | CASSQGRGNAHSTEAFF | TGTGCCAGCAGCCAGGGGAGGGGGAATGCTCATTCGACTGAAGCTTTCTTT
TRBD1 | . | TRBJ2-1 | TRBV7-9 | CASSMLTGDSEQFF | TGTGCCAGCAGCATGCTAACAGGGGACAGTGAGCAGTTCTTC
. | . | TRBJ1-1 | TRBV6-1 | CASSSYREVYTEAFF | TGTGCCAGCAGTAGCTACAGGGAAGTTTACACTGAAGCTTTCTTT
TRBD1 | . | TRBJ2-7 | TRBV5-1 | CASSRRTGVAYEQYF | TGCGCCAGCAGCAGAAGGACAGGGGTAGCCTACGAGCAGTACTTC
. | . | TRBJ2-2 | TRBV12-5 | CASGLGRLRPGELFF | TGTGCTAGTGGTTTAGGCCGATTGAGGCCCGGGGAGCTGTTTTTT
TRBD1 | . | TRBJ1-4 | TRBV18 | CASSPDRFKVEKLFF | TGTGCCAGCTCACCGGACAGGTTCAAAGTTGAAAAACTGTTTTTT